Included here is one TCR beta chain sequence, with context. What it binds is not known. The protocol was immunoSEQ multiplex PCR, while the TCRdb copy is restricted to in-frame clones and leaves out a portion. The repertoire holds under 90,000 clones, around 92% seen once, with about 0.67% in the top ten. The data belong to a study of graft-versus-host responses after intestinal transplantation. Turning to the study itself: All recipients were transplanted with multivisceral, liver-intestinal, or isolated intestinal grafts. Recipients across the board were started on anti-thymocyte globulin induction, then kept on tacrolimus and steroids for 2 to 4 years. Findings and limits, study-wide: Recipient marrow showed GvH clones, some seen first in ileum or blood.

The CDR3 has 13 residues. With 8 bases removed from V and 5 bases from J, the gap between germline ends came to 15 bases. Germline CDR1 is MNHEY and CDR2 is SVGAGI. V and J are TRBV6-5 and TRBJ1-1, with D maybe TRBD1 (6 bases). The sequence was collected from a human patient who received an intestinal transplant, so some T cells may come from the graft donor. The specimen comprised PBMCs, sampled 98 days after intestinal transplantation. The CDR3, as DNA: TGTGCCAGCCGGTTGATGAGGGGGACTGAAGCTTTCTTT. This sequence encodes CASRLMRGTEAFF.